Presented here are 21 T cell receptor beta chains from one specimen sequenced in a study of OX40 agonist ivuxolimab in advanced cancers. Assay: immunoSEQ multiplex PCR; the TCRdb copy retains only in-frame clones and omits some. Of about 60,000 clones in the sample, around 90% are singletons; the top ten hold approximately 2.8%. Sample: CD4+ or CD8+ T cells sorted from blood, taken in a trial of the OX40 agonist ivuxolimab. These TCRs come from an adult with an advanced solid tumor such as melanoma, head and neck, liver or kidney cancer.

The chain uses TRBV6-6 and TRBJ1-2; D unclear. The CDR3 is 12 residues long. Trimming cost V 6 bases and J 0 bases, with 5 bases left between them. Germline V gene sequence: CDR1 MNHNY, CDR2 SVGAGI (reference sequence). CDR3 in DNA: TGTGCCAGCAGCCCGACTAACTATGGCTACACCTTC. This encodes CASSPTNYGYTF.

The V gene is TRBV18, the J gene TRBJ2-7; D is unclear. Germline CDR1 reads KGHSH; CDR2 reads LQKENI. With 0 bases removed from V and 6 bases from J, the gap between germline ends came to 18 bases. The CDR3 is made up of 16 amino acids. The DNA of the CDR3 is TGTGCCAGCTCACCACCGTCCCGGTCTTTTGGGGTCGAGCAGTACTTC. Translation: CASSPPSRSFGVEQYF. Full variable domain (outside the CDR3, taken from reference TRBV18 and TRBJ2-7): NAGVMQNPRHLVRRRGQEARLRCSPMKGHSHVYWYRQLPEEGLKFMVYLQKENIIDESGMPKERFSAEFPKEGPSILRIQQVVRGDSAAYFCASSPPSRSFGVEQYFGPGTRLTVT.

The CDR3 sequence: CASSRPGTGALYEQYF. CDR3 nucleotides: TGTGCCAGCAGCCGTCCCGGGACAGGTGCCCTCTACGAGCAGTACTTC. This chain joins TRBV5-4 and TRBJ2-7; 8 nucleotides align to TRBD1. Germline assignment: CDR1 SGHNT and CDR2 YYREEE (reference sequence). CDR3 length: 16 amino acids. V shed 4 bases and J 3 bases; nucleotides not matched to a gene: 12.

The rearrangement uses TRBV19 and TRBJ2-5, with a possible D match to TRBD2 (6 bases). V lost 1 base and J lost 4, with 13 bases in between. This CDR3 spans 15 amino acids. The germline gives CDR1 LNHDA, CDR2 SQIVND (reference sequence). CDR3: CASSIGGGAGETQYF. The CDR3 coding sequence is TGTGCCAGTAGTATAGGAGGAGGGGCCGGAGAGACCCAGTACTTC.

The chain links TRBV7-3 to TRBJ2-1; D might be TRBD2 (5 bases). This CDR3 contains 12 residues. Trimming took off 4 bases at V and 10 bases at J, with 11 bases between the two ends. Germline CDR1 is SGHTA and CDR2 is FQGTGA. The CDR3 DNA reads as TGTGCCAGCAGCTCTAGCCCCGGCGAGCAGTTCTTC. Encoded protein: CASSSSPGEQFF.

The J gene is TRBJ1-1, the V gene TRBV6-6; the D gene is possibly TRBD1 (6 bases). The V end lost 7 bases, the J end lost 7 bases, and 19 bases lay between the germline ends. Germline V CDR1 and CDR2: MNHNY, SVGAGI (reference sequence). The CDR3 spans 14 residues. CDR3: CASNPKTEGDEAFF. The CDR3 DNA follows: TGTGCCAGCAATCCCAAGACGGAGGGGGATGAAGCTTTCTTT.

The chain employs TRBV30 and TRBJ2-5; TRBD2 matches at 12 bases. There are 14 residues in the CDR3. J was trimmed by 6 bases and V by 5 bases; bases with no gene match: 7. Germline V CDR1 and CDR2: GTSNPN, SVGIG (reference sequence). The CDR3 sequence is CAWGGTSGRKTQYF. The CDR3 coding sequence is TGTGCCTGGGGAGGAACTAGCGGGAGGAAGACCCAGTACTTC.

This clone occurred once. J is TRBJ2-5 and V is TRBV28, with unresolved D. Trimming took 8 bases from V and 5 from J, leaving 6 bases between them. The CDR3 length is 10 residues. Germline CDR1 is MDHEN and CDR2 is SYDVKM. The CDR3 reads CASSRETQYF. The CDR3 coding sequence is TGTGCCAGCTCCCGGGAGACCCAGTACTTC.

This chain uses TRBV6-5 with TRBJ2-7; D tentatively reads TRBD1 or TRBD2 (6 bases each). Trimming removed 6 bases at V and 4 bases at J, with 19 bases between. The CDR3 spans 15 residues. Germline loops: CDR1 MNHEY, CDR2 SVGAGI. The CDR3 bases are TGTGCCAGCAGCCCACAGGGCGAAGGGAGGTACGAGCAGTACTTC. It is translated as CASSPQGEGRYEQYF.

The CDR3 here is CAISGTYEAFF. CDR3 sequence (DNA): TGTGCCATCAGTGGGACGTATGAAGCTTTCTTT. The chain recombines TRBV10-3 with TRBJ1-1; unclear D gene. Trimming stripped 4 bases from V and 7 bases from J, with 7 bases between. This CDR3 is 11 amino acids long. CDR1 and CDR2 (germline): ENHRY, SYGVKD.

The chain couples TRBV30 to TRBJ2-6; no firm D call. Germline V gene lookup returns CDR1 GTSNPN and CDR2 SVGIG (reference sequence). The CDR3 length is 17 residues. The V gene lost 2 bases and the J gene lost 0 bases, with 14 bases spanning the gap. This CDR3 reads CAWSIQQFDSGANVLTF. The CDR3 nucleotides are TGTGCCTGGAGTATCCAACAATTTGACTCTGGGGCCAACGTCCTGACTTTC. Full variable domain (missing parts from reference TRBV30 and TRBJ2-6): SQTIHQWPATLVQPVGSPLSLECTVEGTSNPNLYWYRQAAGRGLQLLFYSVGIGQISSEVPQNLSASRPQDRQFILSSKKLLLSDSGFYLCAWSIQQFDSGANVLTFGAGSRLTVL.

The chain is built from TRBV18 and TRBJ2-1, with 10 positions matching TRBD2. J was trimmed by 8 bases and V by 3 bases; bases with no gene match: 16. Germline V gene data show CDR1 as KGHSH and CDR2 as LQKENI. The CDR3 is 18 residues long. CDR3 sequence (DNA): TGTGCCAGCTCACCGATGTTTCTCTCTAGCGGGAGTAGTCATGAGCAGTTCTTC. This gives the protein CASSPMFLSSGSSHEQFF.

CDR3 residues: CASAATPKTYEQYF. CDR3 nucleotides: TGTGCCAGCGCCGCTACACCGAAAACTTACGAGCAGTACTTC. This chain joins TRBV7-2 and TRBJ2-7; the D is unclear. Germline V gene lookup returns CDR1 SGHTA and CDR2 FQGNSA. Trimming pared 8 bases from V and 4 bases from J, leaving 18 bases between. The CDR3 is 14 amino acids.

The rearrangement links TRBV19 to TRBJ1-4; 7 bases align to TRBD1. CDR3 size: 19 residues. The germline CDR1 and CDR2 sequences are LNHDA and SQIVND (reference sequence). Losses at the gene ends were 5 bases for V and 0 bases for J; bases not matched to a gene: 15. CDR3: CASSADWRGRIATNEKLFF. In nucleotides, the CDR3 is TGTGCCAGTAGTGCGGACTGGAGGGGGCGAATTGCAACTAATGAAAAACTGTTTTTT.

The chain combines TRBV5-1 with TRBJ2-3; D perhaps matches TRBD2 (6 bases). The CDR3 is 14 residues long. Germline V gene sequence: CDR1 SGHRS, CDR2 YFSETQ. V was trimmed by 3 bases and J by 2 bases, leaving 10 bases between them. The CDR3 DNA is TGCGCCAGCAGCTCGGGGGACCTCACAGATACGCAGTATTTT. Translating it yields CASSSGDLTDTQYF.

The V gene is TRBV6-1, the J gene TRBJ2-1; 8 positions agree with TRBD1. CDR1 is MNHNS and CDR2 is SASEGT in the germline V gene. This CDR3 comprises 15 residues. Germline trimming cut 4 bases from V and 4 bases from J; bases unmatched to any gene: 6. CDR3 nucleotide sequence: TGTGCCAGCAGTGGAGACAGGGGTAATTACAATGAGCAGTTCTTC. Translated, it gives CASSGDRGNYNEQFF.

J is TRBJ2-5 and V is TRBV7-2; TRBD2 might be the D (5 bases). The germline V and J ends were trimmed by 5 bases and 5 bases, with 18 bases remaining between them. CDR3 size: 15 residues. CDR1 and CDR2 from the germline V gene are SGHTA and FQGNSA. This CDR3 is CASSPNTLGGETQYF. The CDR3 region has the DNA TGTGCCAGCAGCCCCAACACTTTAGGCGGGGAGACCCAGTACTTC.

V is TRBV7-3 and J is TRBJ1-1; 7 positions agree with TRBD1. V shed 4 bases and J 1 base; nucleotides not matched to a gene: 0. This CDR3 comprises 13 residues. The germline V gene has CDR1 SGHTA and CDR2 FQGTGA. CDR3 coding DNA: TGTGCCAGCAGCTGGACAGGGAACACTGAAGCTTTCTTT. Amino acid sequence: CASSWTGNTEAFF.

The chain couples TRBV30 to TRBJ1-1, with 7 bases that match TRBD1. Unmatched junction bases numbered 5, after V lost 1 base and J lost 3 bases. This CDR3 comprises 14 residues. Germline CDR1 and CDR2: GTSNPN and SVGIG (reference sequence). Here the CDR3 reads CAWSAGGSDTEAFF. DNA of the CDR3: TGTGCCTGGAGTGCAGGGGGATCGGACACTGAAGCTTTCTTT.

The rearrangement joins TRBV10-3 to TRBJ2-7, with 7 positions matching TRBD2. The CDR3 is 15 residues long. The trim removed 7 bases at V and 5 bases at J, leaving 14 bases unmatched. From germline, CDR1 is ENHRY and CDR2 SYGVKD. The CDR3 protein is CAITSQPAGINEQYF. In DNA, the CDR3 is TGTGCCATCACCTCACAGCCAGCGGGAATTAACGAGCAGTACTTC.

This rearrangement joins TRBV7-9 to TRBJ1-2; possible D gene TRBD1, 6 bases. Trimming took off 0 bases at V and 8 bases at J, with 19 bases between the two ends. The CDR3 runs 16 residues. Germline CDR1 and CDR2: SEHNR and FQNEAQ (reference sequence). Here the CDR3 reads CASSLAVGQSEAGYTF. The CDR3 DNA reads TGTGCCAGCAGCTTAGCGGTCGGACAGTCTGAGGCCGGCTACACCTTC.